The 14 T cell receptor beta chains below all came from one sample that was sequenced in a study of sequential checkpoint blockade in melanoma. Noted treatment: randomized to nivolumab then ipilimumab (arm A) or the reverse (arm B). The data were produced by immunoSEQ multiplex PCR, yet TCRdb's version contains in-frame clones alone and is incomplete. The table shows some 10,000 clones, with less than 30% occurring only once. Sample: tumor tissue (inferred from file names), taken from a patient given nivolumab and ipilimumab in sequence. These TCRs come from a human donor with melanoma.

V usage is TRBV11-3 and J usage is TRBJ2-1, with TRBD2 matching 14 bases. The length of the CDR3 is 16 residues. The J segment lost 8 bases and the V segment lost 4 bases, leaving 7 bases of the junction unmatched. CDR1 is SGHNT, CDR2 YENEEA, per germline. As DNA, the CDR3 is TGTGCCAGCAGCTCGACTAGCGGGGGGGCCTTGGATGAGCAGTTCTTC. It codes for CASSSTSGGALDEQFF.

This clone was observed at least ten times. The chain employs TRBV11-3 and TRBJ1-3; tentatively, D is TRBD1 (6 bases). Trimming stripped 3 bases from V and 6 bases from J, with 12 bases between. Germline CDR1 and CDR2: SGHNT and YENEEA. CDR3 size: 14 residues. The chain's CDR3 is CASSLGGAENTIYF. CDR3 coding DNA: TGTGCCAGCAGCTTGGGGGGGGCAGAAAACACCATATATTTT.

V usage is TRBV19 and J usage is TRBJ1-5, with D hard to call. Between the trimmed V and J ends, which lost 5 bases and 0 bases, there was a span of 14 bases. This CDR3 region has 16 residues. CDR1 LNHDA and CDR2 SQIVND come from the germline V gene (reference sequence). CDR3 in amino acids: CASSRETPYSNQPQHF. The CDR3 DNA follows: TGTGCCAGTAGTCGGGAGACACCATATAGCAATCAGCCCCAGCATTTT.

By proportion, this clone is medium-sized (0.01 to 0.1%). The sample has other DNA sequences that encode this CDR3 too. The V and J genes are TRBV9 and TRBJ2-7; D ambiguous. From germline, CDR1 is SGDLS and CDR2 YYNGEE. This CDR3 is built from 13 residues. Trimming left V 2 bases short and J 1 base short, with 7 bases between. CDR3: CASSVAPSYEQYF. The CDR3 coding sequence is TGTGCCAGCAGCGTCGCGCCTTCCTACGAGCAGTACTTC.

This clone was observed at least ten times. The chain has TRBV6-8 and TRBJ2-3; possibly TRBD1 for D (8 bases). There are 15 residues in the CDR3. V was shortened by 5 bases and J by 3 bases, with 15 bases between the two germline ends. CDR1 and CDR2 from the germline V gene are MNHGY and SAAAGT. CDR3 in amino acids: CASSDRGGGTDTQYF. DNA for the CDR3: TGTGCCAGCAGTGACAGGGGAGGGGGAACAGATACGCAGTATTTT.

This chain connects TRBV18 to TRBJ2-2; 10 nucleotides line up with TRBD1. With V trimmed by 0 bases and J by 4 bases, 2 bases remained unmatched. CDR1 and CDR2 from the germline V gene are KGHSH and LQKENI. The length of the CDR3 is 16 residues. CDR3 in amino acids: CASSPPGTGVTGELFF. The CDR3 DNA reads TGTGCCAGCTCACCACCTGGGACAGGGGTCACCGGGGAGCTGTTTTTT. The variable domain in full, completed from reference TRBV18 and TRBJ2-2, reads NAGVMQNPRHLVRRRGQEARLRCSPMKGHSHVYWYRQLPEEGLKFMVYLQKENIIDESGMPKERFSAEFPKEGPSILRIQQVVRGDSAAYFCASSPPGTGVTGELFFGEGSRLTVL.

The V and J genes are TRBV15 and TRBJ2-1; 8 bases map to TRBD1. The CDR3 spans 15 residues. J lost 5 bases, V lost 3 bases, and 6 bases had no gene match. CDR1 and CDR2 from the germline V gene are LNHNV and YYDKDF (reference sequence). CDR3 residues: CATSRDRAPNNEQFF. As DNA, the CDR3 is TGTGCCACCAGCAGGGACAGGGCACCGAACAATGAGCAGTTCTTC.

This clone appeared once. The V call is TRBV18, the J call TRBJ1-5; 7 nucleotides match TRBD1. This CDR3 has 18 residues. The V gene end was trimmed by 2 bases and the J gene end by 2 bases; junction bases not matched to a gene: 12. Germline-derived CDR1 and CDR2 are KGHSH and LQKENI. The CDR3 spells CASSPVRVLDRGNQPQHF. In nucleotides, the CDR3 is TGTGCCAGCTCACCAGTTAGGGTACTTGACAGGGGCAATCAGCCCCAGCATTTT.

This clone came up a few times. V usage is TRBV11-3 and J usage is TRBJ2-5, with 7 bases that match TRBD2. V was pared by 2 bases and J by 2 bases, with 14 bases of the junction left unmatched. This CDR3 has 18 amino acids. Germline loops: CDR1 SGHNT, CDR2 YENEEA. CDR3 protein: CASSLRVGASGRQETQYF. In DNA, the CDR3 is TGTGCCAGCAGCTTACGAGTCGGGGCTAGCGGTAGGCAAGAGACCCAGTACTTC. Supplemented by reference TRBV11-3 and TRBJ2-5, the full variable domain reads EAGVVQSPRYKIIEKKQPVAFWCNPISGHNTLYWYLQNLGQGPELLIRYENEEAVDDSQLPKDRFSAERLKGVDSTLKIQPAELGDSAVYLCASSLRVGASGRQETQYFGPGTRLLVL.

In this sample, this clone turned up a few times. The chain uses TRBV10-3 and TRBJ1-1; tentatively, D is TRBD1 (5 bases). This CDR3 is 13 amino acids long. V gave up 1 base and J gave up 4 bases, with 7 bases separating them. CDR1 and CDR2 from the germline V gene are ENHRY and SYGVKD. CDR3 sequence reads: CAISEYGTTEAFF. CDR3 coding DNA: TGTGCCATCAGTGAGTACGGGACCACTGAAGCTTTCTTT.

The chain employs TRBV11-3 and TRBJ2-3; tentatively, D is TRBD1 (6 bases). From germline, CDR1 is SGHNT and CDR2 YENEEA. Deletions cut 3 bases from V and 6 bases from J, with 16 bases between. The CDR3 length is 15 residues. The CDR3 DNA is TGTGCCAGCAGCTTGTGGGGCAGGGGATTGGATACGCAGTATTTT. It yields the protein CASSLWGRGLDTQYF.

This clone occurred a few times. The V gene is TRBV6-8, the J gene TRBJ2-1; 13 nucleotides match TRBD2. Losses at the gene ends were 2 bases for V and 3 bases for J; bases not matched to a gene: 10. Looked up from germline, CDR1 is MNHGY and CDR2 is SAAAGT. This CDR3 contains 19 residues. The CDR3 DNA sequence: TGTGCCAGCAGTTACGGGAGGACTAGCGGGGGCCCAGGCTACAATGAGCAGTTCTTC. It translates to CASSYGRTSGGPGYNEQFF.

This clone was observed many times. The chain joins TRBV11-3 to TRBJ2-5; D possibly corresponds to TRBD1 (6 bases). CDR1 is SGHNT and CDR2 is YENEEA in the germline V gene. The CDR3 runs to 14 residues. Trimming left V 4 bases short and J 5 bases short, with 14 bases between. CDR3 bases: TGTGCCAGCAGCTCAATGTCGGGACACGAGACCCAGTACTTC. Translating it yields CASSSMSGHETQYF.

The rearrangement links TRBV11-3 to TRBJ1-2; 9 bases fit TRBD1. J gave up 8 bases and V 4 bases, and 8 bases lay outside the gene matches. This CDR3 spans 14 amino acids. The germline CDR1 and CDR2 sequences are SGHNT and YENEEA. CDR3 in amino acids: CASSSSGQGEGYTF. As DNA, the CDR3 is TGTGCCAGCAGCTCCTCGGGACAGGGCGAAGGCTACACCTTC.